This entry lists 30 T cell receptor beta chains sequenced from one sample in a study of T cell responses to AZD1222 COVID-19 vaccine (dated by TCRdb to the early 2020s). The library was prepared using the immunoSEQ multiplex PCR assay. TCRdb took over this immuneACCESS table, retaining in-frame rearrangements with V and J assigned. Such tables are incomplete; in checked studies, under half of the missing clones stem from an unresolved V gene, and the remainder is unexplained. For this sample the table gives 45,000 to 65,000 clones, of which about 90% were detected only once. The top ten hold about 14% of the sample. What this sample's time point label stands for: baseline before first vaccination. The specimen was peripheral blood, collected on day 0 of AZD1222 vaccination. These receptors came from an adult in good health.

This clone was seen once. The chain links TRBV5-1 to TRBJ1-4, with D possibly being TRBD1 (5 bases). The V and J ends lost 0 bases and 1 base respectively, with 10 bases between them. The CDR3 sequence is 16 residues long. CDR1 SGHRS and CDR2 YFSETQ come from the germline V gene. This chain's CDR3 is CASSLGGQGTNEKLFF. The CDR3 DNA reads TGCGCCAGCAGCTTGGGGGGCCAAGGAACTAATGAAAAACTGTTTTTT.

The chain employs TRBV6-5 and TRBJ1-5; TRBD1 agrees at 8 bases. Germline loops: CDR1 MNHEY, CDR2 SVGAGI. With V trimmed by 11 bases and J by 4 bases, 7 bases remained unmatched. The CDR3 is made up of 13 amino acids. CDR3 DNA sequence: TGTGCCTCTGGACAGGGCCTTAATCAGCCCCAGCATTTT. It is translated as CASGQGLNQPQHF.

CDR3 sequence (DNA): TGTGCCAGCAGCTTAGCGCCGGGACGGACCTACAATGAGCAGTTCTTC. Translating gives CASSLAPGRTYNEQFF. The chain has TRBV7-8 and TRBJ2-1, with D perhaps given as TRBD1 or TRBD2 (5 bases each). Germline CDR1 SGHVS, CDR2 FQNEAQ. This CDR3 region has 16 residues. The V and J ends lost 0 bases and 2 bases respectively, with 11 bases between them. Combining the CDR3 with reference TRBV7-8 and TRBJ2-1 gives the whole variable domain GAGVSQSPRYKVAKRGQDVALRCDPISGHVSLFWYQQALGQGPEFLTYFQNEAQLDKSGLPSDRFFAERPEGSVSTLKIQRTQQEDSAVYLCASSLAPGRTYNEQFFGPGTRLTVL.

The CDR3 DNA is TGCAGCGTTGAGGGAGGGACTAGCGGTTACAAAAACATTCAGTACTTC. It encodes CSVEGGTSGYKNIQYF. J is TRBJ2-4 and V is TRBV29-1; 11 nucleotides match TRBD2. Trimming cost V 3 bases and J 3 bases; bases outside gene matches: 7. Per the germline V gene, CDR1 is SQVTM and CDR2 is ANQGSEA. The CDR3 loop spans 16 amino acids.

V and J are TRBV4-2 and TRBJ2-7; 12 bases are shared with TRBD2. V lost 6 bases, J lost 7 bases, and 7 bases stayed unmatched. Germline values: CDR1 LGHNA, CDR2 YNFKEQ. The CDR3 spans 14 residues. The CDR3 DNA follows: TGTGCCAGCAGGCTGACTAGCGGGAGTGGGGAGCAGTACTTC. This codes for CASRLTSGSGEQYF.

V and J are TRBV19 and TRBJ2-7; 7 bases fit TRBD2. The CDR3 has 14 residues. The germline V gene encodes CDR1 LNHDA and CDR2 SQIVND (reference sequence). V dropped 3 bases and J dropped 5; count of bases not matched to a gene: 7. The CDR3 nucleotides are TGTGCCAGTAGTATGGGTCGGGAGGTCAACGAGCAGTACTTC. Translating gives CASSMGREVNEQYF.

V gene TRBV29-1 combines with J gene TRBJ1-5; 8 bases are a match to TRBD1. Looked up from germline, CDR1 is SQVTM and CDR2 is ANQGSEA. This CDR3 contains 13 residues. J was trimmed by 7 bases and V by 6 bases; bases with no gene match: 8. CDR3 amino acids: CSVATGVGQPQHF. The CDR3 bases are TGCAGCGTAGCGACAGGGGTGGGACAGCCCCAGCATTTT.

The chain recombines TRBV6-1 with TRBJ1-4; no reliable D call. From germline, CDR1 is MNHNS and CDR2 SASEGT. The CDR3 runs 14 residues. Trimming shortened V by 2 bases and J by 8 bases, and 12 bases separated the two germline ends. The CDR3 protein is CASSELQSSEKLFF. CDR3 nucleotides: TGTGCCAGCAGTGAACTACAGTCGAGCGAAAAACTGTTTTTT.

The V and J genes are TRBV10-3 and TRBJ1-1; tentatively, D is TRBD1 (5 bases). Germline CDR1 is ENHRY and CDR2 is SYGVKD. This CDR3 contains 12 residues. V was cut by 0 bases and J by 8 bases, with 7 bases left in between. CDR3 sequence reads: CAISESTGEAFF. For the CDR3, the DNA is TGTGCCATCAGTGAGTCCACAGGAGAAGCTTTCTTT.

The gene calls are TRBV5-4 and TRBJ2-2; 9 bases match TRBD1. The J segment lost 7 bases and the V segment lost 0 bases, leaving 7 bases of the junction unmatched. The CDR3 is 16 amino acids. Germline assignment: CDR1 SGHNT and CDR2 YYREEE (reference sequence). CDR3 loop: CASSLALGTGIGELFF. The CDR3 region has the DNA TGTGCCAGCAGCTTGGCCCTCGGGACAGGGATCGGGGAGCTGTTTTTT.

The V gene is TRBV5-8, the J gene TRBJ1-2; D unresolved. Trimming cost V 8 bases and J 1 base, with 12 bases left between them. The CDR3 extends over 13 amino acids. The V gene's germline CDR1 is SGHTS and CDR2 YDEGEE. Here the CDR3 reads CASKRAINYGYTF. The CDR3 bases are TGTGCCAGTAAACGGGCGATTAACTATGGCTACACCTTC.

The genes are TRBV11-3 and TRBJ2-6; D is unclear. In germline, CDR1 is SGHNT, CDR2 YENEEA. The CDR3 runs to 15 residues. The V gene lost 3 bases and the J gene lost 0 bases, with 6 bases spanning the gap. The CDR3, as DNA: TGTGCCAGCAGCTTGGATAACTCTGGGGCCAACGTCCTGACTTTC. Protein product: CASSLDNSGANVLTF.

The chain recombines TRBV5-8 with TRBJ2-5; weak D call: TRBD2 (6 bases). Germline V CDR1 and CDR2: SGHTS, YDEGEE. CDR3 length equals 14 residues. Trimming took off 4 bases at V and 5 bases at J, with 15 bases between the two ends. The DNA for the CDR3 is TGTGCCAGCAGCCCAACGGGGGTTCGGGAGACCCAGTACTTC. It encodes CASSPTGVRETQYF.

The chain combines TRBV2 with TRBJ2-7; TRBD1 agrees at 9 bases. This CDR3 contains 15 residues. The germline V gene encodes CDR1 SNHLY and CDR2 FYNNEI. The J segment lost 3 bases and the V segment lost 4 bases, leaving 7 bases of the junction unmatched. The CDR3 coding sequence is TGTGCCAGCAGTGCCCCCGGGACAGGGAGCTACGAGCAGTACTTC. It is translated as CASSAPGTGSYEQYF.

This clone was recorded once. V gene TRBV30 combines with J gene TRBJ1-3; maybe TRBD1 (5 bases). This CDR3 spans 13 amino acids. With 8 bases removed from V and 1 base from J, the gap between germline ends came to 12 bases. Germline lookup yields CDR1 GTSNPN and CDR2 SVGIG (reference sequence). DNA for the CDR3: TGTGCCCAAATCAGGGATTCTGGAAACACCATATATTTT. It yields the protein CAQIRDSGNTIYF.

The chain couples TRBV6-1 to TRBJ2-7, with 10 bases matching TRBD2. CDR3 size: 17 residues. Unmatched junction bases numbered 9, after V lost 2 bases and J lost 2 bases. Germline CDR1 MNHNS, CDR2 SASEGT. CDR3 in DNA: TGTGCCAGCAGTGAACGGCGTAGCGGGAGGCCAACCTACGAGCAGTACTTC. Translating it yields CASSERRSGRPTYEQYF.

The CDR3, as DNA: TGTGCCAGCAGTTTATCGTGGGGGGTCAAAAACATTCAGTACTTC. The encoded protein is CASSLSWGVKNIQYF. The chain combines TRBV27 with TRBJ2-4, with D possibly matching TRBD2 (6 bases). This CDR3 spans 15 amino acids. The germline V gene has CDR1 MNHEY and CDR2 SMNVEV (reference sequence). The V end lost 0 bases, the J end lost 3 bases, and 9 bases lay between the germline ends.

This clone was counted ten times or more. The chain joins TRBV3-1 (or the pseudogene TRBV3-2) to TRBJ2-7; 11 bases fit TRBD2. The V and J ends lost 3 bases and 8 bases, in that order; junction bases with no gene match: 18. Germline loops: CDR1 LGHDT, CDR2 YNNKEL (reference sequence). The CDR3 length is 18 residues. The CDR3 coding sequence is TGTGCCAGCAGCCAGGGACTAGCGGACACTATTACATTGACCAAGCAGTACTTC. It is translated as CASSQGLADTITLTKQYF.

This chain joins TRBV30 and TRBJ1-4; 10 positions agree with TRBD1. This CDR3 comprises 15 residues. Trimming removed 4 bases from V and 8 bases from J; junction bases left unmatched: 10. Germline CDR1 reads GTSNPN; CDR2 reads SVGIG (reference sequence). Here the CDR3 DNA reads TGTGCCTGGAAACGGGACAGGGGATTAGGCGAAAAACTGTTTTTT. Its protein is CAWKRDRGLGEKLFF. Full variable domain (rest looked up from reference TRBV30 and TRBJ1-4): SQTIHQWPATLVQPVGSPLSLECTVEGTSNPNLYWYRQAAGRGLQLLFYSVGIGQISSEVPQNLSASRPQDRQFILSSKKLLLSDSGFYLCAWKRDRGLGEKLFFGSGTQLSVL.

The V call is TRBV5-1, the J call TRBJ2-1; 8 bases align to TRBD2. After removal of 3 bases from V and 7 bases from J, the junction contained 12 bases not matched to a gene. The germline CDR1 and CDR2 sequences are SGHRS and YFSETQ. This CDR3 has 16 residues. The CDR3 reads CASSSLAAGANNEQFF. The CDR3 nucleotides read TGCGCCAGCAGCTCCCTAGCAGCGGGAGCTAATAATGAGCAGTTCTTC.

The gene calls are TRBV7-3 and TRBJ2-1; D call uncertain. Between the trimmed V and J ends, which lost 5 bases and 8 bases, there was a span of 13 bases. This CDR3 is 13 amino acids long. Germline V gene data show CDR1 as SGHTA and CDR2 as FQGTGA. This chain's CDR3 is CASSRVTGDEQFF. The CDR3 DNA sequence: TGTGCCAGCAGCCGTGTCACCGGCGATGAGCAGTTCTTC.

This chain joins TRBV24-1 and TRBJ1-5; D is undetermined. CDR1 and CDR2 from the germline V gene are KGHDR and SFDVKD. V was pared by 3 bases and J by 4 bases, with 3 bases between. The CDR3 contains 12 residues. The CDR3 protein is CATSDTNQPQHF. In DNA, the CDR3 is TGTGCCACCAGTGATACTAATCAGCCCCAGCATTTT.

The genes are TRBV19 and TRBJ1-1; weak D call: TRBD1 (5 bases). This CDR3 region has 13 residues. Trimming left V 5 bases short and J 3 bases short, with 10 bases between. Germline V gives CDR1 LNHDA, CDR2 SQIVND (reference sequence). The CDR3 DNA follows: TGTGCCAGTAGTTCTACAGGAGACACTGAAGCTTTCTTT. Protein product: CASSSTGDTEAFF.

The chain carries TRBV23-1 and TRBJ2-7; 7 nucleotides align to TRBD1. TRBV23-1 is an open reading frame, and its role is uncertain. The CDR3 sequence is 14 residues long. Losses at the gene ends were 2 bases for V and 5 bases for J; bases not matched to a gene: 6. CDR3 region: CASSQPLGGHEQYF. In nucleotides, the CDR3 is TGCGCCAGCAGTCAACCGTTAGGGGGCCACGAGCAGTACTTC.

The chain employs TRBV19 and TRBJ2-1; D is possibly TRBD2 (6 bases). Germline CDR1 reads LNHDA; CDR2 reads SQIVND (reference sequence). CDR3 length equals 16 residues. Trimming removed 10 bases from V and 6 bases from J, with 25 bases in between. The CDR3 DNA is TGTGCCACCAAAGACCAGCCGGGACTCGACCCCAATGAGCAGTTCTTC. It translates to CATKDQPGLDPNEQFF.

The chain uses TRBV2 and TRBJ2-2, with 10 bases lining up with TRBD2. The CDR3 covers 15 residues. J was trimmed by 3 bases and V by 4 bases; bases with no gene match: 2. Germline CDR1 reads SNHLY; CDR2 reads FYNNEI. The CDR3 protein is CASSGLAGDTGELFF. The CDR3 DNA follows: TGTGCCAGCAGTGGTCTAGCGGGAGACACCGGGGAGCTGTTTTTT.

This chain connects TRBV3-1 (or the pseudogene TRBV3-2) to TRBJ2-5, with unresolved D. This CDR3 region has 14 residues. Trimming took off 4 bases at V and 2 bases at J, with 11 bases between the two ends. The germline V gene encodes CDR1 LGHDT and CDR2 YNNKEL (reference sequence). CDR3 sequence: CASSPSSPQETQYF. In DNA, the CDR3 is TGTGCCAGCAGCCCCTCCAGTCCTCAAGAGACCCAGTACTTC.

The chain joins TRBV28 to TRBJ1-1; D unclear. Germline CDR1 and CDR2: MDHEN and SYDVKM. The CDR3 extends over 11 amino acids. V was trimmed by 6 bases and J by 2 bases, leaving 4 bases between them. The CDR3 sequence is CASRLNTEAFF. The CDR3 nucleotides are TGTGCCAGCAGACTCAACACTGAAGCTTTCTTT.

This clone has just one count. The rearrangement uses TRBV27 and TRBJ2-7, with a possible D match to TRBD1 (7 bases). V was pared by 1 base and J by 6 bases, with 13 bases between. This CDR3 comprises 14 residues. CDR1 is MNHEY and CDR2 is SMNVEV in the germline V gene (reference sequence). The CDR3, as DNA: TGTGCCAGCAGTTTATTGGAGGGGGCGAGCGAGCAGTACTTC. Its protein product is CASSLLEGASEQYF.

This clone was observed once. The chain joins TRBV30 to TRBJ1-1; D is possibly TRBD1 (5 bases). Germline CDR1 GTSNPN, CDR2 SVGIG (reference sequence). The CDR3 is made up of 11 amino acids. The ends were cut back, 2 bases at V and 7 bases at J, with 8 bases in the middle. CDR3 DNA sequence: TGTGCCTGGAGTATGGGGGGTGAAGCTTTCTTT. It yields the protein CAWSMGGEAFF.